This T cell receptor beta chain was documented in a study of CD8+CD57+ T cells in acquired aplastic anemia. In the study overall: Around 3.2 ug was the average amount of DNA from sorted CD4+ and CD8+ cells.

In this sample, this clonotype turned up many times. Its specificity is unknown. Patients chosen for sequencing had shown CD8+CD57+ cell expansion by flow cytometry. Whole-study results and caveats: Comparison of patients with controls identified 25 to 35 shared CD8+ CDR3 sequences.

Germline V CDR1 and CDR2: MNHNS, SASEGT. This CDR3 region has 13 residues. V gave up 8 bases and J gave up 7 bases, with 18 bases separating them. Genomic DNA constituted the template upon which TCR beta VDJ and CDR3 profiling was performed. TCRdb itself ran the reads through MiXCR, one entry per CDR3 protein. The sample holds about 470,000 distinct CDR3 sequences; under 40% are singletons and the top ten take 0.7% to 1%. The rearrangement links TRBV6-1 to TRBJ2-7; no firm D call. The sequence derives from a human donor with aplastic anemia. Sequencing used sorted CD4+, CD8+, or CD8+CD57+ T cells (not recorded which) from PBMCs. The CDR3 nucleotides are TGTGCCAGCGGCATTACCAGCTACTCTGAGCAGTACTTC. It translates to CASGITSYSEQYF.